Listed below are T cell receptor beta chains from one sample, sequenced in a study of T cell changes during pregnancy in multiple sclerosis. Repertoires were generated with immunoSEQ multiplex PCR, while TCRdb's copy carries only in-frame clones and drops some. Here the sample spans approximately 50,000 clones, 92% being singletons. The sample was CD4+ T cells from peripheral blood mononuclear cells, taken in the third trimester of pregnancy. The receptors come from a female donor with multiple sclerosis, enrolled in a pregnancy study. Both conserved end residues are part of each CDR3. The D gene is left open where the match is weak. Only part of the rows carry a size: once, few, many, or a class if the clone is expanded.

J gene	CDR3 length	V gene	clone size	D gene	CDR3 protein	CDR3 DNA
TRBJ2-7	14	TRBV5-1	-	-	CASSLYGLTYEQYF	TGCGCCAGCAGCTTGTATGGCCTTACCTACGAGCAGTACTTC
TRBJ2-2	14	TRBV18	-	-	CASSLEQVTGELFF	TGTGCCAGCTCACTTGAACAGGTCACCGGGGAGCTGTTTTTT
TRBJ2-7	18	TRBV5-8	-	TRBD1	CASSLETNRGHASYEQYF	TGTGCCAGCAGCTTGGAAACTAACAGGGGACACGCCTCCTACGAGCAGTACTTC
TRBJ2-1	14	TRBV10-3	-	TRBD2	CAISIGTSGNEQFF	TGTGCCATCAGCATCGGGACTAGCGGCAATGAGCAGTTCTTC
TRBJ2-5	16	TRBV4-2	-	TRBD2	CASSQDGGRASETQYF	TGTGCCAGCAGCCAAGATGGCGGGAGGGCCTCAGAGACCCAGTACTTC
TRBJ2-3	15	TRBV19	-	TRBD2	CASKSGNSPTDTQYF	TGTGCCAGTAAAAGCGGGAACTCACCCACAGATACGCAGTATTTT
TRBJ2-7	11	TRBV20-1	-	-	CSATPLYEQYF	TGCAGTGCTACCCCCCTCTACGAGCAGTACTTC
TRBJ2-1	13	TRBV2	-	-	CASSEALLSEQFF	TGTGCCAGCAGTGAAGCGCTTCTAAGTGAGCAGTTCTTC
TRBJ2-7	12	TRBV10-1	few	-	CASLVHYYEQYF	TGCGCCAGCCTAGTTCACTACTACGAGCAGTACTTC
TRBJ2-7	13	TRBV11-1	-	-	CASSLSQGYEQYF	TGTGCCAGCAGCTTGTCACAGGGTTACGAGCAGTACTTC
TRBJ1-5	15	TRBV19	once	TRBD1	CASSTTGGGNQPQHF	TGTGCCAGTAGTACCACAGGGGGAGGCAATCAGCCCCAGCATTTT
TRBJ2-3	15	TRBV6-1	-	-	CASSEAVVAADTQYF	TGTGCCAGCAGTGAAGCGGTGGTAGCGGCAGATACGCAGTATTTT
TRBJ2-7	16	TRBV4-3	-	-	CASSQDVGGSPYEQYF	TGCGCCAGCAGCCAAGATGTGGGAGGATCACCCTACGAGCAGTACTTC
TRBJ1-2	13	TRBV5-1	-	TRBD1	CASSFTGARGYTF	TGCGCCAGCAGCTTCACAGGGGCTCGTGGCTACACCTTC
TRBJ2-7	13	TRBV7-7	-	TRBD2	CASSILAGGEQYF	TGTGCTAGCAGCATATTAGCGGGAGGCGAGCAGTACTTC
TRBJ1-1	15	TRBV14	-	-	CASSQDPGLNTEAFF	TGTGCCAGCAGCCAAGATCCAGGGTTGAACACTGAAGCTTTCTTT
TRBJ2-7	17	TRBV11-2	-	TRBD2	CASSLGTGLADSYEQYF	TGTGCCAGCAGCTTAGGCACGGGACTAGCGGATTCCTACGAGCAGTACTTC
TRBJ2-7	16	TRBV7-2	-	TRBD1	CASSLQVGDSSYEQYF	TGTGCCAGCAGCTTGCAAGTAGGGGACAGTTCCTACGAGCAGTACTTC
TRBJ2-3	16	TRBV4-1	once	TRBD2	CASSQALAGVVNTQYF	TGCGCCAGCAGCCAAGCGCTAGCGGGAGTCGTTAATACGCAGTATTTT
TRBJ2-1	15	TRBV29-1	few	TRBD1	CSAVGGTGVYNEQFF	TGCAGCGCCGTAGGGGGGACAGGGGTTTACAATGAGCAGTTCTTC
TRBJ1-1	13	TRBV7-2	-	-	CASSLELTVKAFF	TGTGCCAGCAGCTTAGAACTTACTGTGAAAGCTTTCTTT
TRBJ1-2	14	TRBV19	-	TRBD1	CASSIQGAVYGYTF	TGTGCCAGTAGTATTCAGGGGGCGGTCTATGGCTACACCTTC
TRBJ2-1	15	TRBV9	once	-	CASSVDGIAYNEQFF	TGTGCCAGCAGCGTAGATGGTATAGCGTACAATGAGCAGTTCTTC
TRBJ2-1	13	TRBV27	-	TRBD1	CASSLDRANEQFF	TGTGCCAGCAGCCTCGACAGGGCGAATGAGCAGTTCTTC
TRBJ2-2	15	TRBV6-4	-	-	CASSPTSMNTGELFF	TGTGCCAGCAGTCCCACTAGTATGAACACCGGGGAGCTGTTTTTT
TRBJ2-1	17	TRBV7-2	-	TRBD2	CASSLGLRGSRQGEQFF	TGTGCCAGCAGCTTGGGCCTTCGCGGGAGTAGGCAGGGTGAGCAGTTCTTC
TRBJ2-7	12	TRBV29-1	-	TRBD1	CSARQGHYEQYF	TGCAGCGCCCGACAGGGGCACTACGAGCAGTACTTC